The 30 T cell receptor beta chains below all came from one sample that was sequenced in a study of technical replicates of blood from several donors. Some clones are missing from TCRdb's copy, which holds only in-frame ones; the method was immunoSEQ multiplex PCR. The sample yields about 85,000 clones, around 94% seen once. The sequencing input was T cells isolated from PBMCs. The receptor set was obtained from a human donor in good health.

This clone has only one observation. The rearrangement uses TRBV4-1 and TRBJ2-2, with a possible D match to TRBD1 (6 bases). The germline V gene encodes CDR1 MGHRA and CDR2 YSYEKL. The CDR3 contains 16 residues. V was cut by 8 bases and J by 3 bases, with 19 bases left in between. The CDR3 DNA reads TGCGCCAGCCACGACATGGGGGCGCGTGACACCGGGGAGCTGTTTTTT. This encodes CASHDMGARDTGELFF.

The CDR3 spells CASRRDSHNSPLHF. The CDR3 coding sequence is TGTGCCAGCAGAAGGGACAGCCATAATTCACCCCTCCACTTT. This chain links TRBV6-9 with TRBJ1-6; 7 bases map to TRBD1. Germline lookup yields CDR1 MNHGY and CDR2 SVAAGI. The CDR3 consists of 14 residues. With V trimmed by 6 bases and J by 5 bases, 4 bases remained unmatched.

The genes are TRBV15 and TRBJ1-3, with D tentatively TRBD1 (6 bases). The length of the CDR3 is 18 residues. Trimming left V 0 bases short and J 0 bases short, with 15 bases between. Germline values: CDR1 LNHNV, CDR2 YYDKDF (reference sequence). The chain's CDR3 is CATSRDEGQRRSGNTIYF. CDR3 DNA sequence: TGTGCCACCAGCAGAGATGAAGGACAGCGTCGCTCTGGAAACACCATATATTTT.

The chain joins TRBV4-1 to TRBJ1-2; TRBD1 aligns across 7 bases. This CDR3 is 18 amino acids long. Germline trimming cut 0 bases from V and 6 bases from J; bases unmatched to any gene: 16. Germline CDR1 is MGHRA and CDR2 is YSYEKL. CDR3 region: CASSQDRYSRGRFNGYTF. Here the CDR3 DNA reads TGCGCCAGCAGCCAAGATCGGTATTCGAGGGGGCGGTTTAATGGCTACACCTTC.

CDR3 sequence: CASRTTGGDNYGYTF. The CDR3 DNA sequence: TGCGCCAGCAGAACGACAGGGGGTGATAACTATGGCTACACCTTC. The chain carries TRBV4-1 and TRBJ1-2; TRBD1 matches at 9 bases. V was clipped by 6 bases and J by 1 base; unmatched bases: 6. The CDR3 runs to 15 residues. CDR1 and CDR2 (germline): MGHRA, YSYEKL.

V is TRBV19 and J is TRBJ2-1, with TRBD2 matching 9 bases. The germline CDR1 and CDR2 sequences are LNHDA and SQIVND (reference sequence). With V trimmed by 4 bases and J by 2 bases, 3 bases remained unmatched. The CDR3 has 15 amino acids. CDR3 DNA sequence: TGTGCCAGTAGTAAAGCGGGGGGTACCTACAATGAGCAGTTCTTC. Its protein is CASSKAGGTYNEQFF.

The V gene is TRBV27, the J gene TRBJ2-7, with TRBD1 matching over 7 bases. The CDR3 runs to 13 residues. In germline, CDR1 is MNHEY, CDR2 SMNVEV (reference sequence). The ends lost 5 bases at V and 2 bases at J; junction bases unmatched: 3. The CDR3 DNA reads as TGTGCCAGCAGTCCCGGACAGGCCTACGAGCAGTACTTC. Residues: CASSPGQAYEQYF.

A note on this clone: The germline gene is not matched at one end of the junction; a read error may be the cause. V is TRBV10-2 and J is TRBJ2-1; maybe TRBD2 (6 bases). CDR3 length: 15 residues. The V gene's germline CDR1 is WSHSY and CDR2 SAAADI. CDR3: CASSEGVGGGNEQFF. For the CDR3, the DNA is TGTGCCAGCAGTGAAGGGGTGGGGGGAGGCAATGAGCAGTTCTTC.

CDR3 DNA: TGTGCCAGCAGTCATTCTTCCGGGGGGACTGAAGCTTTCTTT. Translation: CASSHSSGGTEAFF. The V and J genes are TRBV6-1 and TRBJ1-1; tentative D call: TRBD1 (5 bases). V was cut by 5 bases and J by 5 bases, with 15 bases left in between. CDR1 is MNHNS and CDR2 is SASEGT in the germline V gene. The CDR3 totals 14 residues.

V is TRBV7-9 and J is TRBJ1-1; D is unclear. The germline gives CDR1 SEHNR, CDR2 FQNEAQ (reference sequence). The CDR3 extends over 12 amino acids. V was shortened by 1 base and J by 9 bases, with 9 bases between the two germline ends. The CDR3 sequence: CASSLEQMQAFF. The CDR3 region has the DNA TGTGCCAGCAGCTTAGAACAGATGCAAGCTTTCTTT.

Here the CDR3 DNA reads TGCAGCGTTGAAGAACTAGGGTATGGCTACACCTTC. Residues: CSVEELGYGYTF. V usage is TRBV29-1 and J usage is TRBJ1-2; no clear D. Germline CDR1 SQVTM, CDR2 ANQGSEA. Deletions cut 0 bases from V and 5 bases from J, with 7 bases between. The CDR3 is made up of 12 amino acids.

This clone was seen just once. The chain couples TRBV9 to TRBJ2-1, with a weak D call TRBD1 (7 bases). Germline loops: CDR1 SGDLS, CDR2 YYNGEE. V was shortened by 3 bases and J by 5 bases, with 15 bases between the two germline ends. The CDR3 has 15 residues. The CDR3 reads CASSAAGQLNNEQFF. The CDR3 DNA sequence: TGTGCCAGCAGCGCGGCGGGACAGCTGAACAATGAGCAGTTCTTC. The full variable domain, in which reference TRBV9 and TRBJ2-1 provide the parts outside the CDR3, is DSGVTQTPKHLITATGQRVTLRCSPRSGDLSVYWYQQSLDQGLQFLIQYYNGEERAKGNILERFSAQQFPDLHSELNLSSLELGDSALYFCASSAAGQLNNEQFFGPGTRLTVL.

The J gene is TRBJ2-4, the V gene TRBV21-1; TRBD2, the table's D call, was not compared with the DNA. TRBV21-1 is a pseudogene. The CDR3 has 9 residues. The chain's CDR3 is CASSGRDSF. Written as DNA, the CDR3 is TGTGCCAGCAGCGGACGGGATAGCTTC.

This clone was counted a single time. The chain uses TRBV5-1 and TRBJ2-3; perhaps TRBD2 as D (5 bases). Germline V CDR1 and CDR2: SGHRS, YFSETQ. V lost 5 bases and J 0 bases, leaving 10 bases between the germline ends. The CDR3 length is 14 residues. CDR3 amino acids: CASRPGSSTDTQYF. The CDR3 DNA reads as TGCGCCAGCAGGCCGGGGTCTAGCACAGATACGCAGTATTTT.

The DNA of the CDR3 is TGTGCCAGCAGCTTGGCCAGCGGGGGGGCGACAGATACGCAGTATTTT. It encodes CASSLASGGATDTQYF. The gene calls are TRBV5-4 and TRBJ2-3, with 10 bases lining up with TRBD2. V was pared by 0 bases and J by 3 bases, with 4 bases of the junction left unmatched. CDR3 length: 16 residues. Germline-derived CDR1 and CDR2 are SGHNT and YYREEE (reference sequence).

The V call is TRBV27, the J call TRBJ2-3; 8 nucleotides agree with TRBD2. The CDR3 totals 16 residues. V was pared by 0 bases and J by 6 bases, with 8 bases of the junction left unmatched. Germline assignment: CDR1 MNHEY and CDR2 SMNVEV (reference sequence). Written as DNA, the CDR3 is TGTGCCAGCAGTTTATCGTCTTCGGGGGGGCTCGATACGCAGTATTTT. It encodes CASSLSSSGGLDTQYF.

The genes are TRBV6-5 and TRBJ2-5, with D maybe TRBD2 (6 bases). The CDR3 spans 14 residues. Deletions cut 7 bases from V and 0 bases from J, with 12 bases between. Germline CDR1 and CDR2: MNHEY and SVGAGI. Here the CDR3 reads CASTPRGYQETQYF. In nucleotides, the CDR3 is TGTGCCAGCACCCCACGGGGGTACCAAGAGACCCAGTACTTC.

The rearrangement links TRBV2 to TRBJ1-4; D remains ambiguous. Per germline, CDR1 SNHLY and CDR2 FYNNEI. The CDR3 is made up of 15 amino acids. The V gene lost 4 bases and the J gene lost 0 bases, with 9 bases spanning the gap. The CDR3 loop is CASSVRSATNEKLFF. As DNA, the CDR3 is TGTGCCAGCAGTGTCCGGAGTGCAACTAATGAAAAACTGTTTTTT. Using reference TRBV2 and TRBJ1-4 for the parts outside the CDR3, the full variable domain is EPEVTQTPSHQVTQMGQEVILRCVPISNHLYFYWYRQILGQKVEFLVSFYNNEISEKSEIFDDQFSVERPDGSNFTLKIRSTKLEDSAMYFCASSVRSATNEKLFFGSGTQLSVL.

This clone was counted a single time. V usage is TRBV13 and J usage is TRBJ1-1, with D perhaps matching TRBD1 (5 bases). CDR1 and CDR2 from the germline V gene are PRHDT and FYEKMQ (reference sequence). V gave up 3 bases and J gave up 3 bases, with 8 bases separating them. The CDR3 is made up of 13 amino acids. CDR3 residues: CASSFGGHTEAFF. DNA of the CDR3: TGTGCCAGCAGCTTCGGGGGTCACACTGAAGCTTTCTTT.

This sequence joins TRBV6-5 and TRBJ1-4; no clear D. The CDR3 covers 14 residues. V was trimmed by 10 bases and J by 7 bases, leaving 19 bases between them. Germline values: CDR1 MNHEY, CDR2 SVGAGI. CDR3 sequence reads: CATGGSYLGEKLFF. The CDR3 DNA sequence: TGTGCCACAGGAGGGTCGTATCTTGGTGAAAAACTGTTTTTT.

The CDR3 region is CASSQDYGAGVEETQYF. The CDR3 DNA reads as TGTGCCAGCAGCCAAGATTACGGGGCGGGGGTGGAAGAGACCCAGTACTTC. The V call is TRBV14, the J call TRBJ2-5; 7 bases align to TRBD2. Trimming at V came to 0 bases and at J to 3 bases, leaving 10 bases not matched to a gene. The CDR3 is 17 amino acids. CDR1 SGHDN and CDR2 FVKESK come from the germline V gene.

As regards this clone: At one end the junction does not follow the germline gene, possibly because of a read error. This chain uses TRBV30 with TRBJ1-4, with TRBD1 matching over 11 bases. CDR3 size: 13 residues. Germline loops: CDR1 GTSNPN, CDR2 SVGIG (reference sequence). The CDR3 region is CAWSPGQGGKTVF. For the CDR3, the DNA is TGTGCCTGGAGCCCGGGACAGGGGGGGAAAACTGTTTTT. The full variable domain, completed using reference TRBV30 and TRBJ1-4, is SQTIHQWPATLVQPVGSPLSLECTVEGTSNPNLYWYRQAAGRGLQLLFYSVGIGQISSEVPQNLSASRPQDRQFILSSKKLLLSDSGFYLCAWSPGQGGKTVFGSGTQLSVL.

This chain uses TRBV7-3 with TRBJ1-5; D remains unclear. Trimming stripped 5 bases from V and 2 bases from J, with 7 bases between. The germline gives CDR1 SGHTA, CDR2 FQGTGA. This CDR3 has 13 amino acids. The CDR3 sequence is CASSPGGNQPQHF. The CDR3 bases are TGTGCCAGCAGCCCCGGTGGCAATCAGCCCCAGCATTTT.

The chain uses TRBV4-2 and TRBJ2-2; perhaps TRBD2 as D (6 bases). V was pared by 0 bases and J by 8 bases, with 13 bases between. CDR1 is LGHNA, CDR2 YNFKEQ, per germline. CDR3 length equals 15 residues. Here the CDR3 reads CASSQEAGLTGELFF. Here the CDR3 DNA reads TGTGCCAGCAGCCAAGAGGCGGGACTGACAGGGGAGCTGTTTTTT.

This sequence joins TRBV27 and TRBJ2-1; tentatively, D is TRBD1 (6 bases). Germline V CDR1 and CDR2: MNHEY, SMNVEV (reference sequence). The V end was cut by 2 bases, the J end by 4 bases, with 12 bases between. This CDR3 region has 15 residues. CDR3 sequence: CASSLTRTAYNEQFF. The CDR3 nucleotides read TGTGCCAGCAGTTTAACCCGGACAGCATACAATGAGCAGTTCTTC.

CDR3 in DNA: TGTGCCAGCAGCTTGGCCGGGTTACTGTATGAAGCTTTCTTT. Residues: CASSLAGLLYEAFF. V usage is TRBV5-8 and J usage is TRBJ1-1; no firm D call. Germline V lookup: CDR1 SGHTS, CDR2 YDEGEE. The CDR3 is 14 residues long. Trimming pared 0 bases from V and 7 bases from J, leaving 13 bases between.

J is TRBJ2-1 and V is TRBV25-1, with D tentatively TRBD1 (6 bases). The CDR3 runs 12 residues. The V end lost 10 bases, the J end lost 6 bases, and 13 bases lay between the germline ends. Germline assignment: CDR1 MGHDK and CDR2 SYGVNS. This CDR3 is CAIRDNSNEQFF. CDR3 DNA sequence: TGTGCCATCCGGGACAACTCCAATGAGCAGTTCTTC.

In this sample, this clone turned up once. This rearrangement joins TRBV6-1 to TRBJ2-7; possibly TRBD1 for D (5 bases). Germline V gene sequence: CDR1 MNHNS, CDR2 SASEGT. There are 13 residues in the CDR3. V lost 8 bases, J lost 1 base, and 12 bases lay in between. The CDR3 protein is CASFNQGSYEQYF. The CDR3 coding sequence is TGTGCCAGCTTTAACCAGGGTTCCTACGAGCAGTACTTC.

The rearrangement joins TRBV7-9 to TRBJ2-1, with TRBD2 matching over 16 bases. V was pared by 1 base and J by 8 bases, with 8 bases of the junction left unmatched. The V gene's germline CDR1 is SEHNR and CDR2 FQNEAQ (reference sequence). The CDR3 has 18 amino acids. This CDR3 reads CASSLVRGGTSGRDEQFF. Written as DNA, the CDR3 is TGTGCCAGCAGCTTAGTAAGGGGGGGGACTAGCGGGAGGGATGAGCAGTTCTTC.

This clone was counted once. The chain employs TRBV4-1 and TRBJ2-1; TRBD1 agrees at 7 bases. The germline CDR1 and CDR2 sequences are MGHRA and YSYEKL. The CDR3 is 15 amino acids. V lost 3 bases, J lost 5 bases, and 7 bases stayed unmatched. As DNA, the CDR3 is TGCGCCAGCAGCCAGTCACAGGGGCCTAACAATGAGCAGTTCTTC. Its translation is CASSQSQGPNNEQFF.